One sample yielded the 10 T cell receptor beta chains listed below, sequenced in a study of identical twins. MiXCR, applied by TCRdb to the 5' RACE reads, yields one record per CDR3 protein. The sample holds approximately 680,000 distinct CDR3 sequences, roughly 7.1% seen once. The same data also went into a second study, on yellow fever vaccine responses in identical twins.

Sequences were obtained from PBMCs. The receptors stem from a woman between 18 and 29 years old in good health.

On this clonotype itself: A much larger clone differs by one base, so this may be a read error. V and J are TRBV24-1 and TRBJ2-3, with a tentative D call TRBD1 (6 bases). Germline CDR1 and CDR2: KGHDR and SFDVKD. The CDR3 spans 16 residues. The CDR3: CATSDPDRKSTDTHYF. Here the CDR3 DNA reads TGTGCCACCAGTGACCCAGACAGGAAGAGCACAGATACGCACTATTTT.

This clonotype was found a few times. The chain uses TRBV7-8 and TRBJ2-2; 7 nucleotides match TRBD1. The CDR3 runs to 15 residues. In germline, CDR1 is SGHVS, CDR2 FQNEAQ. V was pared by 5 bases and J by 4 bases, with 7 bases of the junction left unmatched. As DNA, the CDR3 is TGTGCCAGCAGCCTATTGACAGGGTTCACCGGGGAGCTGTTTTTT. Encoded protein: CASSLLTGFTGELFF.

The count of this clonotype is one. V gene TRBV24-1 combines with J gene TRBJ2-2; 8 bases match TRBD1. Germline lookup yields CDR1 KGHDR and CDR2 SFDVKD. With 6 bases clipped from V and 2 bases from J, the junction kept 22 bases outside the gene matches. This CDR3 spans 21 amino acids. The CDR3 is CATSYPRDSAGGALNTGELFF. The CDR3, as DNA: TGTGCCACCAGTTATCCGCGAGACTCCGCAGGGGGCGCCCTAAACACCGGGGAGCTGTTTTTT.

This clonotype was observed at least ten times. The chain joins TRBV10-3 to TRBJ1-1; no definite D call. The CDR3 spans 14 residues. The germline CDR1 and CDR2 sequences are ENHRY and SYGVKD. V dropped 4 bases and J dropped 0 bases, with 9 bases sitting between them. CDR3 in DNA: TGTGCCATCAGTGGGAACCTCATGAACACTGAAGCTTTCTTT. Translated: CAISGNLMNTEAFF.

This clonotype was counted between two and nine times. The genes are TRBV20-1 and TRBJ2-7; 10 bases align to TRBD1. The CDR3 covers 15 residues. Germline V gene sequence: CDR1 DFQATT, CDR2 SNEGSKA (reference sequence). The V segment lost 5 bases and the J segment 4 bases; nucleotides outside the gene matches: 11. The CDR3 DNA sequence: TGCAGTGCTCGTCCCGGGACAGGGGCTATGTACGAGCAGTACTTC. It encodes CSARPGTGAMYEQYF.

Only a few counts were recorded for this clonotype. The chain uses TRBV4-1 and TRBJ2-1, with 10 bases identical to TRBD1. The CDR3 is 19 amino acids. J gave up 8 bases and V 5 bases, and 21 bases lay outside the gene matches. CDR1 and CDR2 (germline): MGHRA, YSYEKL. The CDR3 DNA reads TGCGCCAGCAGCAGCCGGGACAGGGGATGGTCTAGCCTTAGGGATGAGCAGTTCTTC. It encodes CASSSRDRGWSSLRDEQFF.

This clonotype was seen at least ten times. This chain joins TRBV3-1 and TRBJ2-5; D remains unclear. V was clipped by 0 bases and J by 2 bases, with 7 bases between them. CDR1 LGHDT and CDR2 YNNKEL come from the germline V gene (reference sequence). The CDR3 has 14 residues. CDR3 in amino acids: CASSQEGRQETQYF. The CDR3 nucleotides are TGTGCCAGCAGCCAAGAGGGCAGACAAGAGACCCAGTACTTC.

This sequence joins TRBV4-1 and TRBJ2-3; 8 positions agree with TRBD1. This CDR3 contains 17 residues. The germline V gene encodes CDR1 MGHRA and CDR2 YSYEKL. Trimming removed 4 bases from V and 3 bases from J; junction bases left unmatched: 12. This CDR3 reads CASSLLLRDRPTDTQYF. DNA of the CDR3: TGCGCCAGCAGCCTACTACTCCGGGACAGGCCAACAGATACGCAGTATTTT.

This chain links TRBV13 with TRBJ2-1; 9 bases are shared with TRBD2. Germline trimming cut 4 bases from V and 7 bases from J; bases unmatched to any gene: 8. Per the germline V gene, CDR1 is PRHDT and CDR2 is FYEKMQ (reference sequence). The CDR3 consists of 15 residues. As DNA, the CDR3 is TGTGCCAGCAGCTCTGGGACTAGCAATCGGAATGAGCAGTTCTTC. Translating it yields CASSSGTSNRNEQFF.

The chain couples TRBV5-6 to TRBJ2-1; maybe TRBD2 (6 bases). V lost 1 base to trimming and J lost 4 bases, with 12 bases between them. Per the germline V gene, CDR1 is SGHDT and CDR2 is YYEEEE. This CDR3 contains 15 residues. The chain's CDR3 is CASSLPYSGYNEQFF. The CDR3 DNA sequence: TGTGCCAGCAGCTTGCCCTATAGCGGATACAATGAGCAGTTCTTC. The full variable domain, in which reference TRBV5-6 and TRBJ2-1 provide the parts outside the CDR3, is DAGVTQSPTHLIKTRGQQVTLRCSPKSGHDTVSWYQQALGQGPQFIFQYYEEEERQRGNFPDRFSGHQFPNYSSELNVNALLLGDSALYLCASSLPYSGYNEQFFGPGTRLTVL.